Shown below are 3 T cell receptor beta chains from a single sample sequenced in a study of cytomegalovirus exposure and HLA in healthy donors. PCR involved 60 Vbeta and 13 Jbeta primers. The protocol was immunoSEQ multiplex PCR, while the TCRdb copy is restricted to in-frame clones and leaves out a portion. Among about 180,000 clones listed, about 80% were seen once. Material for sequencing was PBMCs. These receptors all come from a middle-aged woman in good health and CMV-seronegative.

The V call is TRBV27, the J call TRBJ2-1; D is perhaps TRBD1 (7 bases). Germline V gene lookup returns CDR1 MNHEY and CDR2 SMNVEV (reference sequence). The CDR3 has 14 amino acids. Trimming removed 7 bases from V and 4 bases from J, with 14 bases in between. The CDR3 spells CASNLGGQYNEQFF. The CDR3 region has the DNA TGTGCCAGCAATCTCGGGGGACAGTACAATGAGCAGTTCTTC.

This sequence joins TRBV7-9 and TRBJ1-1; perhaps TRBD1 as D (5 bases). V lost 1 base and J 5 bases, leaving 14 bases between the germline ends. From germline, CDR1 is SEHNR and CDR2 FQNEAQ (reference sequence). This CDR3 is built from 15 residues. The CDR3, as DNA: TGTGCCAGCAGCTTAGTGGGCAGGGCGACGACTGAAGCTTTCTTT. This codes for CASSLVGRATTEAFF.

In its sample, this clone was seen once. CDR3 nucleotides: TGTGCCAGCAGCGTAGACCGGGGGGATGGCTACACCTTC. As protein: CASSVDRGDGYTF. This chain connects TRBV9 to TRBJ1-2, with D possibly matching TRBD1 (5 bases). Trimming removed 0 bases at V and 6 bases at J, with 9 bases between. Germline V lookup: CDR1 SGDLS, CDR2 YYNGEE. The CDR3 consists of 13 residues.